The T cell receptor beta chain described here comes from a study of blood T cell repertoires in COVID-19. Background on the study: There were acute and convalescent COVID-19 samples, and they came from the United States, Italy and Spain. T cells, B-cell-depleted T cells, or PBMCs provided the cDNA or gDNA that served as material.

How the authors handled the data: Amplifying reference gene primers gave estimates of nucleated cell counts. The data were produced by immunoSEQ multiplex PCR, yet TCRdb's version contains in-frame clones alone and is incomplete. V and J calls and clone size come straight from that table; D and trimming were deduced from the DNA. Of more than 300,000 clones in the sample, about 89% are singletons; the top ten hold 8.5% to 12%. The ends were cut back, 0 bases at V and 3 bases at J, with 12 bases in the middle. The CDR3 has 15 residues. CDR1 SGHVS and CDR2 FNYEAQ come from the germline V gene. Seattle patients were enrolled while actively infected and followed longitudinally.

Sequencing used peripheral blood. The receptor's source is a young woman with COVID-19, enrolled during active disease. The chain carries TRBV7-6 and TRBJ2-7; TRBD1 is a possible D gene (6 bases). The CDR3 nucleotides read TGTGCCAGCAGCTTAGCGCCGTCAGGGGACTACGAGCAGTACTTC. Translation gives CASSLAPSGDYEQYF. Based on the CDR3 plus reference TRBV7-6 and TRBJ2-7, the full variable domain is GAGVSQSPRYKVTKRGQDVALRCDPISGHVSLYWYRQALGQGPEFLTYFNYEAQQDKSGLPNDRFSAERPEGSISTLTIQRTEQRDSAMYRCASSLAPSGDYEQYFGPGTRLTVT.